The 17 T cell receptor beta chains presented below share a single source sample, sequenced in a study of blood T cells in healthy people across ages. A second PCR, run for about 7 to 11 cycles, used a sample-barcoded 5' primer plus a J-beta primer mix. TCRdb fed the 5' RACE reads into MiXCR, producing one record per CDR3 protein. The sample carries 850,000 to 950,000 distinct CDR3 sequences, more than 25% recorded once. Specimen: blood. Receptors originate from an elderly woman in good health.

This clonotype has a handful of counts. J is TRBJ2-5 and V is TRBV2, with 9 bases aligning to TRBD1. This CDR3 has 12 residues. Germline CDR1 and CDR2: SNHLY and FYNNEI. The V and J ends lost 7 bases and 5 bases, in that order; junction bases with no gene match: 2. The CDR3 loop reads CASKDRGETQYF. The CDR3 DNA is TGTGCCAGCAAAGACAGGGGGGAGACCCAGTACTTC.

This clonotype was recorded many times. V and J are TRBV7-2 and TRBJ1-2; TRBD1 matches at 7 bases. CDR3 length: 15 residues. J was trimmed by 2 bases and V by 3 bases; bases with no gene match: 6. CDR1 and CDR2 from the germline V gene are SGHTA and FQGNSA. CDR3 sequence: CASSFDRDRNYGYTF. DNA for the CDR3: TGTGCCAGCAGCTTTGACCGGGACAGAAACTATGGCTACACCTTC.

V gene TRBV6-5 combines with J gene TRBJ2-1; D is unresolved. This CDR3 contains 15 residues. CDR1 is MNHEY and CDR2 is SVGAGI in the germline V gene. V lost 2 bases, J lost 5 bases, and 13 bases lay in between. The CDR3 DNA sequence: TGTGCCAGCAGTTACGCCAGGAGAACAAACAATGAGCAGTTCTTC. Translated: CASSYARRTNNEQFF.

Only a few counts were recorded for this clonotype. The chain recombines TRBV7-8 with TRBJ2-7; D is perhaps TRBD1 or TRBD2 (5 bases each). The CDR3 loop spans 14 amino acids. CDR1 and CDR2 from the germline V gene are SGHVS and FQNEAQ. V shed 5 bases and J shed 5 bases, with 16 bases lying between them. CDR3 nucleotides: TGTGCCAGCAGCCCCGGGACCTCAGGACACGAGCAGTACTTC. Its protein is CASSPGTSGHEQYF.

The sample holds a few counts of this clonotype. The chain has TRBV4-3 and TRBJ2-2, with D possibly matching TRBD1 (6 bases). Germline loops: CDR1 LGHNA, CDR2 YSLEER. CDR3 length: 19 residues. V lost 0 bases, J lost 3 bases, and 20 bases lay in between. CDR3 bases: TGCGCCAGCAGCCAAGAAGTTCCGGTTTTACAGGGCTACACCGGGGAGCTGTTTTTT. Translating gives CASSQEVPVLQGYTGELFF.

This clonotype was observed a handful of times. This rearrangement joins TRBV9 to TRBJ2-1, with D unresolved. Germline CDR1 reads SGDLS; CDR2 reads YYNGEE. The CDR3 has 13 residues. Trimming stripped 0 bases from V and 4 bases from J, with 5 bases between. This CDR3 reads CASSVAGYNEQFF. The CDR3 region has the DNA TGTGCCAGCAGCGTAGCAGGTTACAATGAGCAGTTCTTC.

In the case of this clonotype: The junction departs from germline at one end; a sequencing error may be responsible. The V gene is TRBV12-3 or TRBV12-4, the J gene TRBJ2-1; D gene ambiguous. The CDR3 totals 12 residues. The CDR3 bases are TGTACCAGCAGTACCAACGAACTCGTGCAGTTCTTC. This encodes CTSSTNELVQFF.

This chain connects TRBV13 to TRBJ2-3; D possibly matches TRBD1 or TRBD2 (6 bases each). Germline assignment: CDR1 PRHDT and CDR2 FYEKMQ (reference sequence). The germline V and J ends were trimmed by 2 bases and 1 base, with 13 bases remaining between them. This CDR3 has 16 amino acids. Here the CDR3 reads CASSLLSGAGTDTQYF. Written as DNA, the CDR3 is TGTGCCAGCAGCTTACTCTCGGGGGCTGGCACAGATACGCAGTATTTT.

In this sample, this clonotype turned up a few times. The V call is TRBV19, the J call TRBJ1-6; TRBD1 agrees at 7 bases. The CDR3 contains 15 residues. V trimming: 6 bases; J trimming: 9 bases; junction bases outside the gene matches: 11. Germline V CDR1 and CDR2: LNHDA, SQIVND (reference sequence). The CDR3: CASSLPGQSTSPLHF. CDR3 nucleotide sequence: TGTGCCAGTAGCCTACCGGGACAGTCCACTTCACCCCTCCACTTT.

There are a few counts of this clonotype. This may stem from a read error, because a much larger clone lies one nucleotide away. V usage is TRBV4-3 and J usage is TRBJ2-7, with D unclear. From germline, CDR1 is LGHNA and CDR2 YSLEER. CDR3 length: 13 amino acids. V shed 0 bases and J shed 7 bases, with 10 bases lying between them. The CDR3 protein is CASSQDGNNEQYF. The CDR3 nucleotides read TGCGCCAGCAGCCAAGACGGTAACAATGAGCAGTACTTC.

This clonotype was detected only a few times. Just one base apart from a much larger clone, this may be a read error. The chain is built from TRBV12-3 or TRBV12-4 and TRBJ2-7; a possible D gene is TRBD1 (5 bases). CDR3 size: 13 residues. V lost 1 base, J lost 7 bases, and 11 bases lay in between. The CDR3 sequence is CASSLGWGNEQYF. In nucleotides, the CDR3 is TGTGCCAGCAGTTTAGGCTGGGGCAATGAGCAGTACTTC.

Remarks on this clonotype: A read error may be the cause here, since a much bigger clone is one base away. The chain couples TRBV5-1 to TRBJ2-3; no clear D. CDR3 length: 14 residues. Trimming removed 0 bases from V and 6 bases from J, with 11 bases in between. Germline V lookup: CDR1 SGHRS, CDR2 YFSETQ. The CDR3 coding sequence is TGCGCCAGCAGCTTGGCCCTTGGTAGGGATACGCAGTATTTT. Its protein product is CASSLALGRDTQYF.

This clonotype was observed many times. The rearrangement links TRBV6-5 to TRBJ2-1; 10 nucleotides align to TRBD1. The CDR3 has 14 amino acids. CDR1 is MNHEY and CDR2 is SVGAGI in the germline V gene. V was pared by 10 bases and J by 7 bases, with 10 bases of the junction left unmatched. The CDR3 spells CATTRDRGGNEQFF. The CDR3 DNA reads TGTGCCACCACACGGGACAGGGGTGGAAATGAGCAGTTCTTC.

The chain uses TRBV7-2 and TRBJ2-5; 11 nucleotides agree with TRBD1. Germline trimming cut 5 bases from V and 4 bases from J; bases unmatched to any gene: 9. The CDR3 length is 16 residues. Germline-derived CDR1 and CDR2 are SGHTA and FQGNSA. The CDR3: CASSPRTGGIGETQYF. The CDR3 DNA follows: TGTGCCAGCAGCCCGAGGACAGGGGGCATTGGAGAGACCCAGTACTTC. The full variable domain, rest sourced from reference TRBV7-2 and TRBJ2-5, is GAGVSQSPSNKVTEKGKDVELRCDPISGHTALYWYRQSLGQGLEFLIYFQGNSAPDKSGLPSDRFSAERTGGSVSTLTIQRTQQEDSAVYLCASSPRTGGIGETQYFGPGTRLLVL.

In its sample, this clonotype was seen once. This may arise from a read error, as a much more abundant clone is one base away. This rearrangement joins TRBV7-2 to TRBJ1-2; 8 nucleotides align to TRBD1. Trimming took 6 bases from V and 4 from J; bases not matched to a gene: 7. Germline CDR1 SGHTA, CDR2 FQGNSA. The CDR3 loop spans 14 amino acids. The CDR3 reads CASRPQGAGYGYTF. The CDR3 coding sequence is TGTGCCAGCAGACCCCAGGGGGCTGGCTATGGCTACACCTTC.

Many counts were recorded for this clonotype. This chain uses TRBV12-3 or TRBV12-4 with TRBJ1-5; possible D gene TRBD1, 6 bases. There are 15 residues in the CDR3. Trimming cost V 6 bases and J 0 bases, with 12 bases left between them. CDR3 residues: CASRQGRSSNQPQHF. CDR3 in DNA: TGTGCCAGCAGACAGGGCAGGTCTAGCAATCAGCCCCAGCATTTT.

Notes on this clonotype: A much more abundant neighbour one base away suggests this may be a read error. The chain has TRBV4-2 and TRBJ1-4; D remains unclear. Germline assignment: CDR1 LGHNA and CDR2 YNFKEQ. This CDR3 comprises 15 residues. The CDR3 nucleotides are TGTGCCAGCAGCCGGTCGAGTGGGTCGAATGACAAACTGTTTTTT. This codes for CASSRSSGSNDKLFF.